One and the same sample provided the 21 T cell receptor beta chains below, sequenced in a study of blood T cell repertoires in COVID-19. Profiled with immunoSEQ multiplex PCR; TCRdb holds only in-frame clones, not every one. The sample contains 650,000 to 800,000 clones, about 90% of which appear only once. Sequenced: peripheral blood. These receptors were obtained from a woman between 18 and 30 years old with acute or convalescent COVID-19.

This chain joins TRBV4-2 and TRBJ2-2; D gene unclear. Germline loops: CDR1 LGHNA, CDR2 YNFKEQ. The V and J ends lost 8 bases and 0 bases respectively, with 10 bases between them. The CDR3 runs to 14 residues. CDR3 sequence: CASEPGPNTGELFF. The CDR3, as DNA: TGTGCCAGCGAACCGGGTCCGAACACCGGGGAGCTGTTTTTT.

The chain uses TRBV9 and TRBJ2-7; 8 nucleotides match TRBD1. CDR1 is SGDLS, CDR2 YYNGEE, per germline. The CDR3 sequence is 16 residues long. Trimming took 4 bases from V and 3 from J; bases not matched to a gene: 12. The CDR3 DNA sequence: TGTGCCAGCAGCCCAGGAGGGGGACAGGCAGACTACGAGCAGTACTTC. Translation gives CASSPGGGQADYEQYF.

About this clone itself: This CDR3 is also generated by other DNA sequences in the sample. The V call is TRBV5-1, the J call TRBJ2-2; the D is unclear. The germline gives CDR1 SGHRS, CDR2 YFSETQ. The length of the CDR3 is 14 residues. Trimming removed 0 bases at V and 1 base at J, with 4 bases between. The CDR3 DNA reads as TGCGCCAGCAGCTTGGTCGTGAACACCGGGGAGCTGTTTTTT. Translating it yields CASSLVVNTGELFF.

The rearrangement joins TRBV3-1 (or the pseudogene TRBV3-2) to TRBJ1-1; possible D gene TRBD1, 6 bases. The V and J ends lost 1 base and 4 bases respectively, with 19 bases between them. The CDR3 extends over 17 amino acids. Germline lookup yields CDR1 LGHDT and CDR2 YNNKEL (reference sequence). DNA of the CDR3: TGTGCCAGCAGCCAAGGAGTAACAGGGAATCTCCGCACTGAAGCTTTCTTT. Its protein product is CASSQGVTGNLRTEAFF.

This chain joins TRBV6-1 and TRBJ1-2; TRBD1 is a possible D gene (6 bases). CDR3 size: 14 residues. Trimming left V 4 bases short and J 3 bases short, with 12 bases between. Germline V gene sequence: CDR1 MNHNS, CDR2 SASEGT. The CDR3 bases are TGTGCCAGCAGTGGACAGGTTTTTGACTATGGCTACACCTTC. This sequence encodes CASSGQVFDYGYTF.

Comment on this clone: Its ends do not fully match the called genes, so a read error is possible. This sequence joins TRBV2 and TRBJ2-3; TRBD2 matches at 8 bases. CDR1 SNHLY and CDR2 FYNNEI come from the germline V gene. This CDR3 contains 12 residues. This CDR3 reads CASSEGRGDMDF. The CDR3 coding sequence is TGTGCCAGCAGTGAAGGGCGGGGGGACATGGATTTT.

The gene calls are TRBV19 and TRBJ2-7, with D maybe TRBD2 (5 bases). This CDR3 is 12 amino acids long. Trimming shortened V by 7 bases and J by 0 bases, and 7 bases separated the two germline ends. From germline, CDR1 is LNHDA and CDR2 SQIVND (reference sequence). CDR3: CASTGSSYEQYF. CDR3 DNA: TGTGCCAGTACTGGGAGCTCCTACGAGCAGTACTTC.

The rearrangement uses TRBV6-4 and TRBJ2-1, with 10 bases that match TRBD2. The V gene end was trimmed by 2 bases and the J gene end by 0 bases; junction bases not matched to a gene: 1. The germline gives CDR1 MRHNA, CDR2 SNTAGT. The CDR3 is 16 amino acids. In DNA form, the CDR3 reads TGTGCCAGCAGTGACACTAGCGGGGCCTCCTACAATGAGCAGTTCTTC. Translation gives CASSDTSGASYNEQFF.

The V gene is TRBV19, the J gene TRBJ1-5, with 10 bases identical to TRBD1. The V segment lost 6 bases and the J segment 2 bases; nucleotides outside the gene matches: 16. The germline V gene has CDR1 LNHDA and CDR2 SQIVND (reference sequence). This CDR3 contains 19 residues. CDR3 amino acids: CASRSTPGQGPRGNQPQHF. The DNA of the CDR3 is TGTGCCAGTAGATCAACTCCGGGACAGGGGCCTAGGGGCAATCAGCCCCAGCATTTT.

The genes are TRBV21-1 and TRBJ1-2; the table's TRBD1 call for D was not verified on the DNA. TRBV21-1 is termed a pseudogene. The length of the CDR3 is 16 residues. The DNA of the CDR3 is TGTGCCAGCAGCAAAGGTGGGGGCAGCAGTAACTATGGCTACACCTTC. This translates into CASSKGGGSSNYGYTF.

The V gene is TRBV29-1, the J gene TRBJ1-1; D is unresolved. Trimming cost V 3 bases and J 11 bases, with 13 bases left between them. This CDR3 comprises 11 residues. Germline V gene sequence: CDR1 SQVTM, CDR2 ANQGSEA. The CDR3 DNA reads TGCAGCGTTGAGGAGACGGTGGAGGCTTTCTTT. This encodes CSVEETVEAFF. The whole variable domain, remainder taken from reference TRBV29-1 and TRBJ1-1, is SAVISQKPSRDICQRGTSLTIQCQVDSQVTMMFWYRQQPGQSLTLIATANQGSEATYESGFVIDKFPISRPNLTFSTLTVSNMSPEDSSIYLCSVEETVEAFFGQGTRLTVV.

This clone was seen once. The V and J genes are TRBV19 and TRBJ1-1, with no clear D. Trimming removed 5 bases from V and 3 bases from J, with 4 bases in between. CDR3 length: 11 amino acids. CDR1 is LNHDA and CDR2 is SQIVND in the germline V gene (reference sequence). The CDR3 DNA reads as TGTGCCAGTAGTCAGGACACTGAAGCTTTCTTT. Residues: CASSQDTEAFF.

This chain joins TRBV4-3 and TRBJ2-1; TRBD2 agrees at 10 bases. The germline CDR1 and CDR2 sequences are LGHNA and YSLEER. The length of the CDR3 is 16 residues. J gave up 7 bases and V 1 base, and 7 bases lay outside the gene matches. For the CDR3, the DNA is TGCGCCAGCAGCCAAGGACAAGCGGGGGGGCTAAATGAGCAGTTCTTC. It is translated as CASSQGQAGGLNEQFF.

The chain combines TRBV7-9 with TRBJ1-1; 7 nucleotides line up with TRBD1. V dropped 4 bases and J dropped 8; count of bases not matched to a gene: 13. Germline V gene sequence: CDR1 SEHNR, CDR2 FQNEAQ (reference sequence). The CDR3 length is 15 residues. This chain's CDR3 is CASSSQGQAHKEAFF. The CDR3 nucleotides are TGTGCCAGCAGCTCACAGGGGCAGGCCCATAAGGAAGCTTTCTTT.

The gene calls are TRBV5-6 and TRBJ2-3; 11 nucleotides match TRBD2. With V trimmed by 1 base and J by 6 bases, 4 bases remained unmatched. Germline V CDR1 and CDR2: SGHDT, YYEEEE. CDR3 length equals 15 residues. CDR3 region: CASSLWPSGGDTQYF. Here the CDR3 DNA reads TGTGCCAGCAGCTTGTGGCCTAGCGGGGGGGATACGCAGTATTTT. Drawing the rest from reference TRBV5-6 and TRBJ2-3, the complete variable domain is DAGVTQSPTHLIKTRGQQVTLRCSPKSGHDTVSWYQQALGQGPQFIFQYYEEEERQRGNFPDRFSGHQFPNYSSELNVNALLLGDSALYLCASSLWPSGGDTQYFGPGTRLTVL.

This clone was found once. CDR3 coding DNA: TGTGCCAGCAGCCGACTAGCGGGGGGGCGGGGAGATACGCAGTATTTT. This codes for CASSRLAGGRGDTQYF. The chain uses TRBV7-8 and TRBJ2-3; 14 bases match TRBD2. Germline lookup yields CDR1 SGHVS and CDR2 FQNEAQ. Trimming cost V 5 bases and J 5 bases; bases outside gene matches: 6. The CDR3 spans 16 residues. Together with reference TRBV7-8 and TRBJ2-3, the CDR3 gives the full variable domain: GAGVSQSPRYKVAKRGQDVALRCDPISGHVSLFWYQQALGQGPEFLTYFQNEAQLDKSGLPSDRFFAERPEGSVSTLKIQRTQQEDSAVYLCASSRLAGGRGDTQYFGPGTRLTVL.

The chain combines TRBV4-3 with TRBJ1-2, with D possibly TRBD1 on 6 matching bases. The V gene's germline CDR1 is LGHNA and CDR2 YSLEER. With 7 bases removed from V and 8 bases from J, the gap between germline ends came to 23 bases. This CDR3 has 15 amino acids. The CDR3 DNA reads as TGCGCCAGCAATCTCTTGGGGGCCGCGGGCGGGGGCTACACCTTC. Translated, it gives CASNLLGAAGGGYTF.

The chain has TRBV6-5 and TRBJ2-7, with a tentative D call TRBD1 (6 bases). Germline loops: CDR1 MNHEY, CDR2 SVGAGI. Trimming removed 0 bases at V and 2 bases at J, with 11 bases between. The CDR3 extends over 15 amino acids. CDR3 DNA: TGTGCCAGCAGTTACTCTGGCAGGGGCCCCTACGAGCAGTACTTC. Its protein is CASSYSGRGPYEQYF.

V gene TRBV2 combines with J gene TRBJ2-7; 8 positions match TRBD1. V lost 8 bases and J lost 7; bases outside the gene matches: 10. CDR3 length: 13 residues. Germline V gives CDR1 SNHLY, CDR2 FYNNEI. The CDR3 DNA reads as TGTGCCAGCCTTCGGGGCAGGGGGCGAGAGCAGTACTTC. It translates to CASLRGRGREQYF.

This clone was found once. Other DNA sequences of this sample code for an identical CDR3. The rearrangement joins TRBV5-8 to TRBJ2-7; 7 bases fit TRBD1. V trimming: 0 bases; J trimming: 2 bases; junction bases outside the gene matches: 5. Germline V gene lookup returns CDR1 SGHTS and CDR2 YDEGEE. The CDR3 loop spans 15 amino acids. The CDR3 nucleotides are TGTGCCAGCAGCTTGGGACAGGGCTTACCCTACGAGCAGTACTTC. It encodes CASSLGQGLPYEQYF.

The V call is TRBV5-4, the J call TRBJ2-7, with D hard to call. The V and J ends lost 0 bases and 0 bases respectively, with 7 bases between them. Per the germline V gene, CDR1 is SGHNT and CDR2 is YYREEE (reference sequence). This CDR3 contains 14 residues. CDR3 residues: CASSLALGSYEQYF. The CDR3 coding sequence is TGTGCCAGCAGCTTGGCCCTCGGCTCCTACGAGCAGTACTTC.